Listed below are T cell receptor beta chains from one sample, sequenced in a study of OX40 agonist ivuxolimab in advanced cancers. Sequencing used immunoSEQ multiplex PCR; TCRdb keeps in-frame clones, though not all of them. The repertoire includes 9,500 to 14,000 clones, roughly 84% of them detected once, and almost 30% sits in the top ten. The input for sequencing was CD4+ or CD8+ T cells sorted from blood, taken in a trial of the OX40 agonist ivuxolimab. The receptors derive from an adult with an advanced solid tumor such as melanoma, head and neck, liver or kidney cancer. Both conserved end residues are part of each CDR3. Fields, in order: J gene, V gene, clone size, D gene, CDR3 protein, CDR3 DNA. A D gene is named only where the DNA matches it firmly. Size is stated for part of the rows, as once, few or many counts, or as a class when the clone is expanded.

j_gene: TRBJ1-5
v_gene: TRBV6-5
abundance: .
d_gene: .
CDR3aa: CASRAEHSNQPQHF
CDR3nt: TGTGCCAGCAGAGCGGAACATAGCAATCAGCCCCAGCATTTT

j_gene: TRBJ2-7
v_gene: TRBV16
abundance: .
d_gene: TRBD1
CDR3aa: CASSQWGPGTGGHEQYF
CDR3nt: TGTGCCAGCAGCCAATGGGGCCCCGGGACAGGGGGTCACGAGCAGTACTTC

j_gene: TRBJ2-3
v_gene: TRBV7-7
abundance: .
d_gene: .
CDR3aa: CASSLAAPGTDTQYF
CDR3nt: TGTGCCAGCAGCTTAGCAGCGCCTGGCACAGATACGCAGTATTTT

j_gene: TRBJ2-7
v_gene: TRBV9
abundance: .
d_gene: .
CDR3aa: CASSASDRTYEQYF
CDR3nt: TGTGCCAGCAGCGCCTCCGACAGAACATACGAGCAGTACTTC

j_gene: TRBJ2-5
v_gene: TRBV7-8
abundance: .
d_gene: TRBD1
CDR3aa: CASSTWDRAGETQYF
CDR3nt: TGTGCCAGCAGCACCTGGGACAGGGCGGGGGAGACCCAGTACTTC

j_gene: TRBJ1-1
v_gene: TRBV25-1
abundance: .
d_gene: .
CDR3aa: CASSAGTGGATEAFF
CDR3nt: TGTGCCAGCAGTGCGGGCACTGGTGGGGCCACTGAAGCTTTCTTT

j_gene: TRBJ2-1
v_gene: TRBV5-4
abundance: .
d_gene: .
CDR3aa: CASSLGSNEQFF
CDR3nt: TGTGCCAGCAGCTTGGGAAGCAATGAGCAGTTCTTC

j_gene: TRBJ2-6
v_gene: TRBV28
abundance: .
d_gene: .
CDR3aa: CASTGVGANVLTF
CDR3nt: TGTGCCAGCACAGGGGTTGGGGCCAACGTCCTGACTTTC

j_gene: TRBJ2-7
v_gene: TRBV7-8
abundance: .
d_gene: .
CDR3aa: CASGPTPTYEQYF
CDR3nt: TGTGCCAGCGGCCCCACACCCACCTACGAGCAGTACTTC

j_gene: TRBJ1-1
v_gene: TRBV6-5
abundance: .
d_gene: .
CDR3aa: CASSRGLNTEAFF
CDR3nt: TGTGCCAGCAGTCGGGGGCTCAACACTGAAGCTTTCTTT

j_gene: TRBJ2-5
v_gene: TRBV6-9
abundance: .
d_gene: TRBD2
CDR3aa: CARILAGTQYF
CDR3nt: TGTGCCAGAATACTAGCGGGGACCCAGTACTTC

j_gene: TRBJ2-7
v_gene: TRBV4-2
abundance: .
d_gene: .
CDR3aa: CASSPNPTGFNEQYF
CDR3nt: TGTGCCAGCAGCCCAAACCCCACAGGGTTCAACGAGCAGTACTTC

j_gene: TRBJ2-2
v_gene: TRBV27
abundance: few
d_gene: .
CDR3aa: CASSLHPQRTGELFF
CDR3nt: TGTGCCAGCAGTTTACACCCACAGAGAACCGGGGAGCTGTTTTTT

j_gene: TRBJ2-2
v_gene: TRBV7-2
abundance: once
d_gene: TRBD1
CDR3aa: CASSQDRSRELFF
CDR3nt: TGTGCCAGCAGCCAGGACAGGTCGCGGGAGCTGTTTTTT

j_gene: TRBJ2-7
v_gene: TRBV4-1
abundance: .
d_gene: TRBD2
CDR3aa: CASSQGPLAGVSEQYF
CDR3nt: TGCGCCAGCAGCCAAGGCCCACTAGCGGGGGTTAGCGAGCAGTACTTC

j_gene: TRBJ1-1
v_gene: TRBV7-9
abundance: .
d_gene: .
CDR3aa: CASSLGGGNTEAFF
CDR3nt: TGTGCCAGCAGCTTAGGAGGGGGGAACACTGAAGCTTTCTTT

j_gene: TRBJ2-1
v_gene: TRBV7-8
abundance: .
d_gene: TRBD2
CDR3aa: CASSSPGLAGGRYNEQFF
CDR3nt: TGTGCCAGCAGCTCACCGGGACTAGCGGGGGGCCGTTACAATGAGCAGTTCTTC

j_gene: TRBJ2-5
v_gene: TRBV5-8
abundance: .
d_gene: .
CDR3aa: CASSLGDYQETQYF
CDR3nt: TGTGCCAGCAGCTTGGGGGACTACCAAGAGACCCAGTACTTC

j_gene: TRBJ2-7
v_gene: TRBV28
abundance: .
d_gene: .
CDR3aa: CASSLERRGYSYEQYF
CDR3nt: TGTGCCAGCAGTTTGGAGCGTCGGGGTTACTCCTACGAGCAGTACTTC

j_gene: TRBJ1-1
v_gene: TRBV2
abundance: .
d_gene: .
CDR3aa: CASNGQGRNTEAFF
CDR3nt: TGTGCCAGCAACGGGCAGGGGAGGAACACTGAAGCTTTCTTT

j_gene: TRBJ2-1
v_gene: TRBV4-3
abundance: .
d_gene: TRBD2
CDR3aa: CASSRTASGGYSYNEQFF
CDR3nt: TGCGCCAGCAGCCGGACGGCTAGCGGGGGCTATTCCTACAATGAGCAGTTCTTC

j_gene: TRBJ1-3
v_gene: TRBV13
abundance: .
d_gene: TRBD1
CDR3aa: CASVQGAGNTIYF
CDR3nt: TGTGCCAGTGTACAGGGGGCGGGAAACACCATATATTTT

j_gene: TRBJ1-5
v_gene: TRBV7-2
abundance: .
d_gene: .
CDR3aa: CASSLGTSNQPQHF
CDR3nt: TGTGCCAGCAGCTTGGGCACTAGCAATCAGCCCCAGCATTTT

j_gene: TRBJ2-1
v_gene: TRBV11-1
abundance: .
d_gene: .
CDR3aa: CASSRNGNYNEQFF
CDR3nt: TGTGCCAGCAGCCGTAATGGGAACTACAATGAGCAGTTCTTC

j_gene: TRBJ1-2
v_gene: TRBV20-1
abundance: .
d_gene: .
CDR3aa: CSAGYGYTF
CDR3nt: TGCAGTGCTGGATATGGCTACACCTTC

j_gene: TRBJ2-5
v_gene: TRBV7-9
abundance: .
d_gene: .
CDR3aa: CASSLGVQETQYF
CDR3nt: TGTGCCAGCAGCTTGGGAGTACAAGAGACCCAGTACTTC

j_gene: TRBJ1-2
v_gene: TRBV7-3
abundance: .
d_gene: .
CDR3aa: CASSSQGPDGYTF
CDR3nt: TGTGCCAGCAGCTCCCAGGGGCCTGATGGCTACACCTTC

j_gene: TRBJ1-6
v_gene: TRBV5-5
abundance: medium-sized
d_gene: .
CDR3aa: CASSGGTTTNSPLHF
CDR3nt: TGTGCCAGCAGCGGCGGGACAACAACTAATTCACCCCTCCACTTT

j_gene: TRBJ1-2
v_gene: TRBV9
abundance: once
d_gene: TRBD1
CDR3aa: CASSRQGVLDGYTF
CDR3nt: TGTGCCAGCAGCCGACAGGGGGTATTGGATGGCTACACCTTC

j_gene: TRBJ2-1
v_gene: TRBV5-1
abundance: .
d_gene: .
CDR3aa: CASSASTSSYNEQFF
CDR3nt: TGCGCCAGCAGCGCTTCTACAAGCTCCTACAATGAGCAGTTCTTC

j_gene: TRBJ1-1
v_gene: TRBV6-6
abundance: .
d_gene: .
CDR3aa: CASNDGQNTEAFF
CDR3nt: TGTGCCAGCAACGATGGGCAGAACACTGAAGCTTTCTTT

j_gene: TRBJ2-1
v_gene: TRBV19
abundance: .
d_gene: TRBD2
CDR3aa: CASSIVSWREGGGEQFF
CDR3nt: TGTGCCAGTAGTATAGTAAGCTGGCGGGAGGGAGGGGGTGAGCAGTTCTTC

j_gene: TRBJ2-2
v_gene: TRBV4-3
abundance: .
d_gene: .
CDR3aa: CASSQDRSNTGELFF
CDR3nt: TGCGCCAGCAGCCAAGACAGGTCGAACACCGGGGAGCTGTTTTTT

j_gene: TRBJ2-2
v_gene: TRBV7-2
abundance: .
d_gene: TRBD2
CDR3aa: CASSLIAGGLGGELFF
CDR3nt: TGTGCCAGCAGCCTCATAGCGGGGGGACTCGGCGGGGAGCTGTTTTTT

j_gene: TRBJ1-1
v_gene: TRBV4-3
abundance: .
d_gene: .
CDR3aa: CASSQNILGDTEAFF
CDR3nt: TGCGCCAGCAGCCAAAATATTCTGGGGGACACTGAAGCTTTCTTT

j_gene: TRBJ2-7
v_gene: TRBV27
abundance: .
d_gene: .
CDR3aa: CASSHQGLSYEQYF
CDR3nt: TGTGCCAGCAGCCACCAGGGTTTGTCCTACGAGCAGTACTTC

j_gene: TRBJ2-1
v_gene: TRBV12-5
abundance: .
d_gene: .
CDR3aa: CASGTGTGNEQFF
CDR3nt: TGTGCTAGTGGAACAGGGACCGGCAATGAGCAGTTCTTC

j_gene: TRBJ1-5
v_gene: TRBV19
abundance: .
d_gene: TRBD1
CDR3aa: CASSSYFGGQNNQPQHF
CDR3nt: TGTGCCAGTAGTAGCTATTTCGGGGGACAGAACAATCAGCCCCAGCATTTT

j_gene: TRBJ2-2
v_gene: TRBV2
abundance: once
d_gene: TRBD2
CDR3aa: CAGARGGGAGSGELFF
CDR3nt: TGTGCCGGTGCCCGTGGGGGAGGGGCAGGGTCCGGGGAGCTGTTTTTT

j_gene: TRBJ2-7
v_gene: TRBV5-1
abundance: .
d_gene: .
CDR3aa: CASSLAVGGYEQYF
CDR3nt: TGCGCCAGCAGCTTGGCCGTCGGGGGCTACGAGCAGTACTTC

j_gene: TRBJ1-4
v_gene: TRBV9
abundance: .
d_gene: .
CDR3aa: CASSVAGAMGGEKLFF
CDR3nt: TGTGCCAGCAGCGTAGCTGGGGCGATGGGTGGTGAAAAACTGTTTTTT

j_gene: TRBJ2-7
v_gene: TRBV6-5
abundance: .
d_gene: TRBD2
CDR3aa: CASSYSSLGWEGQYF
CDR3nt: TGTGCCAGCAGTTACTCGAGTCTCGGCTGGGAGGGGCAGTACTTC

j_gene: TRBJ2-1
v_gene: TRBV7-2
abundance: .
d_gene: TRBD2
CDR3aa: CASSLGPDLAVYNEQFF
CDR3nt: TGTGCCAGCAGCTTAGGTCCCGACCTAGCGGTGTACAATGAGCAGTTCTTC

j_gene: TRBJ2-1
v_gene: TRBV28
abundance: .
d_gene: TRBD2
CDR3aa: CASSIYSSGTNGDEQFF
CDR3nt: TGTGCCAGCAGTATTTACTCTAGCGGGACCAACGGGGATGAGCAGTTCTTC

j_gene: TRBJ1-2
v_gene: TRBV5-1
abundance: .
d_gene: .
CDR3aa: CASSLGGGPNYGYTF
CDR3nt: TGCGCCAGCAGCTTGGGGGGAGGACCTAACTATGGCTACACCTTC

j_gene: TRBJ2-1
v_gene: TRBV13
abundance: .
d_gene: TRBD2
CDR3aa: CASSSRLAGGPNEQFF
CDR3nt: TGTGCCAGCAGCAGTAGACTAGCGGGGGGGCCTAATGAGCAGTTCTTC

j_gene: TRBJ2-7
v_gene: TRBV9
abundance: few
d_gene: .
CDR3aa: CASSVGVGEYEQYF
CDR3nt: TGTGCCAGCAGCGTAGGTGTCGGAGAGTACGAGCAGTACTTC

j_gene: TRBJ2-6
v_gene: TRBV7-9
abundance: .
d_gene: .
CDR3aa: CASSLARDYSGANVLTF
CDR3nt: TGTGCCAGCAGCTTAGCCCGGGATTACTCTGGGGCCAACGTCCTGACTTTC